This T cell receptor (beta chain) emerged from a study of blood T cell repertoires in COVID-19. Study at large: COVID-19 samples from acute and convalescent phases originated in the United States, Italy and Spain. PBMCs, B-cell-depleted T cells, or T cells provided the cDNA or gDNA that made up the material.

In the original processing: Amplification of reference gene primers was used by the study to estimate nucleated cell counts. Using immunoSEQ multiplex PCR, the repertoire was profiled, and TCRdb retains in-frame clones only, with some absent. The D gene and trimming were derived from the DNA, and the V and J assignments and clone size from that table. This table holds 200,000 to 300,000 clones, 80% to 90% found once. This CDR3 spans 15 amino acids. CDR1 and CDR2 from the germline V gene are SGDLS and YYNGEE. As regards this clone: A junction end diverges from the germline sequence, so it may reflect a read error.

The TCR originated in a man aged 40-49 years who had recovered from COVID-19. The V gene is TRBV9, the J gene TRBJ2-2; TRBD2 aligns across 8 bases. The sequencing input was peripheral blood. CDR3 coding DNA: TGTGCCAGCAGCGGCTTAGCGGGGAACAACGGGGAGCTGTTTTTT. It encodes CASSGLAGNNGELFF.